These 23 T cell receptor beta chains share one sample of origin, sequenced in a study of blood T cells in healthy people across ages. A J-beta primer mix and a sample-barcoded 5' primer were used in a second PCR of roughly 7 to 12 cycles. Via MiXCR, TCRdb re-called the 5' RACE reads, giving one row per CDR3 protein. Of 800,000 or so distinct CDR3 sequences in the sample, 20% to 25% were seen once. In addition, the sample was reused for a study of T cells of mothers and their children.

Material for sequencing was blood. Source of these receptors: a boy between 10 and 17 years old in good health.

This sequence joins TRBV7-9 and TRBJ2-5, with TRBD2 matching 11 bases. With the DNA end fitting TRBJ2-1 better, the J assignment may be wrong. Germline assignment: CDR1 SEHNR and CDR2 FQNEAQ (reference sequence). The CDR3 is 15 residues long. CDR3 bases: TGTGCCAGCAGCCGAACTAGCGGGAGTCTAGGTGAGCAGTTCTTC. This encodes CASSRTSGSLGEQFF.

The chain couples TRBV6-6 to TRBJ2-2, with D perhaps TRBD1 (6 bases). CDR3 length: 15 residues. V lost 7 bases, J lost 2 bases, and 14 bases lay in between. Germline CDR1 and CDR2: MNHNY and SVGAGI (reference sequence). The CDR3 sequence is CASNVLGANTGELFF. CDR3 sequence (DNA): TGTGCCAGCAATGTTCTGGGGGCAAACACCGGGGAGCTGTTTTTT.

V gene TRBV27 combines with J gene TRBJ2-1, with TRBD1 as a possible D gene (6 bases). Between the trimmed V and J ends, which lost 8 bases and 6 bases, there was a span of 17 bases. Germline V CDR1 and CDR2: MNHEY, SMNVEV (reference sequence). The CDR3 sequence is 14 residues long. In nucleotides, the CDR3 is TGTGCCAGCCGACTACAGGGATACATCAATGAGCAGTTCTTC. This sequence encodes CASRLQGYINEQFF.

This chain connects TRBV7-9 to TRBJ1-6; D not resolved. The ends were cut back, 1 base at V and 7 bases at J, with 8 bases in the middle. The germline CDR1 and CDR2 sequences are SEHNR and FQNEAQ (reference sequence). The length of the CDR3 is 14 residues. The chain's CDR3 is CASSLVGINSPLHF. CDR3 bases: TGTGCCAGCAGCTTAGTGGGGATCAATTCACCCCTCCACTTT.

This clonotype was observed at least ten times. The V call is TRBV29-1, the J call TRBJ2-5, with 7 bases that match TRBD2. Germline CDR1 SQVTM, CDR2 ANQGSEA. The J segment lost 5 bases and the V segment lost 2 bases, leaving 5 bases of the junction unmatched. The CDR3 runs to 13 residues. The CDR3 coding sequence is TGCAGCGTTGAACGGGCGGGAGCCGAGACCCAGTACTTC. This gives the protein CSVERAGAETQYF. Variable domain in full (rest from reference TRBV29-1 and TRBJ2-5): SAVISQKPSRDICQRGTSLTIQCQVDSQVTMMFWYRQQPGQSLTLIATANQGSEATYESGFVIDKFPISRPNLTFSTLTVSNMSPEDSSIYLCSVERAGAETQYFGPGTRLLVL.

The genes are TRBV15 and TRBJ2-5, with D possibly being TRBD1 or TRBD2 (5 bases each). The J call may not be correct, given that the DNA end is closer to TRBJ2-7. Germline V gives CDR1 LNHNV, CDR2 YYDKDF (reference sequence). The CDR3 is 14 amino acids. CDR3: CATSRDGGPYEQYF. DNA of the CDR3: TGTGCCACCAGCAGAGATGGGGGACCCTACGAGCAGTACTTC.

This sequence joins TRBV7-2 and TRBJ2-6; D may correspond to TRBD1 or TRBD2 (5 bases each). The CDR3 sequence is 16 residues long. V lost 6 bases to trimming and J lost 0 bases, with 12 bases between them. The germline V gene has CDR1 SGHTA and CDR2 FQGNSA. Here the CDR3 DNA reads TGTGCCAGCAGTTTGGGACCGATCTCTGGGGCCAACGTCCTGACTTTC. Residues: CASSLGPISGANVLTF.

This CDR3 reads CASSLEGYSNQPQHF. For the CDR3, the DNA is TGTGCCAGCAGTTTAGAAGGGTATAGCAATCAGCCCCAGCATTTT. The rearrangement uses TRBV12-3 or TRBV12-4 and TRBJ1-5, with unresolved D. The V gene lost 1 base and the J gene lost 0 bases, with 7 bases spanning the gap. This CDR3 contains 15 residues.

This clonotype was counted only a few times. This chain joins TRBV6-2 or TRBV6-3 and TRBJ1-5; D is ambiguous. Germline assignment: CDR1 MNHEY and CDR2 SVGEGT. The CDR3 sequence is 13 residues long. Trimming stripped 2 bases from V and 11 bases from J, with 13 bases between. In DNA form, the CDR3 reads TGTGCCAGCAGTTACCTAAATTTCAAGTCCCAGCATTTT. As protein: CASSYLNFKSQHF.

This clonotype appeared a few times. This chain links TRBV28 with TRBJ2-7, with 8 nucleotides matching TRBD1. Trimming cost V 4 bases and J 2 bases; bases outside gene matches: 7. Germline CDR1 and CDR2: MDHEN and SYDVKM. This CDR3 is 15 amino acids long. The CDR3 nucleotides read TGTGCCAGCAGTTCACCCCGACAGGGGACCTACGAGCAGTACTTC. This encodes CASSSPRQGTYEQYF.

The rearrangement links TRBV6-2 or TRBV6-3 to TRBJ1-3; no clear D gene. The ends were cut back, 2 bases at V and 0 bases at J, with 11 bases in the middle. CDR1 and CDR2 (germline): MNHEY, SVGEGT. CDR3 length: 16 amino acids. CDR3 coding DNA: TGTGCCAGCAGTTACGGTGGCAACGACTCTGGAAACACCATATATTTT. It yields the protein CASSYGGNDSGNTIYF.

This clonotype was detected a few times. This chain links TRBV18 with TRBJ2-7, with 10 bases aligning to TRBD1. Germline lookup yields CDR1 KGHSH and CDR2 LQKENI. V lost 6 bases, J lost 2 bases, and 7 bases stayed unmatched. The CDR3 sequence is 15 residues long. CDR3 amino acids: CASSPTGTGAYEQYF. The CDR3 region has the DNA TGTGCCAGCTCCCCGACCGGGACAGGGGCCTACGAGCAGTACTTC.

In its sample, this clonotype was seen a few times. The chain is built from TRBV14 and TRBJ1-5; D perhaps matches TRBD1 (5 bases). CDR1 is SGHDN, CDR2 FVKESK, per germline. The V gene lost 1 base and the J gene lost 3 bases, with 10 bases spanning the gap. This CDR3 has 15 amino acids. The CDR3 nucleotides are TGTGCCAGCAGCCAAGGGCCAGGGCCCAATCAGCCCCAGCATTTT. It specifies CASSQGPGPNQPQHF.

This chain uses TRBV20-1 with TRBJ2-1; 9 bases align to TRBD1. The J call may be faulty, since TRBJ2-5 better matches the DNA end. The CDR3 covers 11 residues. Germline values: CDR1 DFQATT, CDR2 SNEGSKA (reference sequence). In nucleotides, the CDR3 is TGCAGTGGACAGGGGGAGCAGACCCAGTACTTC. Translation: CSGQGEQTQYF.

There are a few counts of this clonotype. The chain is built from TRBV6-5 and TRBJ2-1; 11 bases are shared with TRBD2. This CDR3 contains 15 residues. The V segment lost 5 bases and the J segment 4 bases; nucleotides outside the gene matches: 4. CDR1 and CDR2 (germline): MNHEY, SVGAGI. The CDR3 DNA is TGTGCCAGCAGTAAGACTAGCGGGGCTTACAATGAGCAGTTCTTC. Protein product: CASSKTSGAYNEQFF.

The chain combines TRBV20-1 with TRBJ2-1; 11 bases match TRBD2. Per germline, CDR1 DFQATT and CDR2 SNEGSKA (reference sequence). This CDR3 spans 15 amino acids. Unmatched junction bases numbered 9, after V lost 7 bases and J lost 4 bases. The CDR3 coding sequence is TGCAGTGTCCATAGCGGGAGGGCCCTTTACAATGAGCAGTTCTTC. Translation: CSVHSGRALYNEQFF.

This clonotype was detected a few times. The V and J genes are TRBV3-1 and TRBJ2-5, with D possibly matching TRBD1 (6 bases). Near its end, the DNA agrees better with TRBJ2-7, so the J call may be wrong. The V gene's germline CDR1 is LGHDT and CDR2 YNNKEL (reference sequence). The CDR3 has 13 amino acids. The CDR3 bases are TGTGCCAGCAGCCATCAAGGGGGCTACGAGCAGTACTTC. Translating gives CASSHQGGYEQYF.

The chain employs TRBV7-8 and TRBJ2-1; 8 bases map to TRBD2. Trimming at V came to 6 bases and at J to 8 bases, leaving 12 bases not matched to a gene. This CDR3 spans 15 amino acids. Per germline, CDR1 SGHVS and CDR2 FQNEAQ. The CDR3 is CASSSGSGRRDEQFF. CDR3 nucleotide sequence: TGTGCCAGCAGTTCCGGGAGCGGGAGAAGGGATGAGCAGTTCTTC. The whole variable domain, remainder taken from reference TRBV7-8 and TRBJ2-1, is GAGVSQSPRYKVAKRGQDVALRCDPISGHVSLFWYQQALGQGPEFLTYFQNEAQLDKSGLPSDRFFAERPEGSVSTLKIQRTQQEDSAVYLCASSSGSGRRDEQFFGPGTRLTVL.

This clonotype was observed a handful of times. No conserved phenylalanine or tryptophan ends this CDR3, so it is likely a read error. CDR3: CASSNPMQPQHS. For the CDR3, the DNA is TGTGCCAGCAGTAATCCTATGCAGCCCCAGCATTCT. The genes are TRBV6-5 and TRBJ1-5, with D hard to call. Germline CDR1 and CDR2: MNHEY and SVGAGI. V lost 5 bases, J lost 7 bases, and 9 bases lay in between. The CDR3 extends over 12 amino acids.

This clonotype was seen more than once but under ten times. The CDR3 region has the DNA TGTGCCAGCAGTACCCCGGGACAGGGCTACGAGCAGTACTTC. Translating gives CASSTPGQGYEQYF. This rearrangement joins TRBV6-2 or TRBV6-3 to TRBJ2-7; 9 nucleotides align to TRBD1. CDR1 MNHEY and CDR2 SVGEGT come from the germline V gene. J lost 3 bases, V lost 5 bases, and 5 bases had no gene match. CDR3 length: 14 amino acids.

The rearrangement links TRBV7-2 to TRBJ2-7; 7 bases are a match to TRBD1. V lost 4 bases to trimming and J lost 3 bases; unmatched junction nucleotides: 6. The CDR3 runs to 14 residues. In germline, CDR1 is SGHTA, CDR2 FQGNSA. The CDR3 DNA reads as TGTGCCAGCAGCTACGGACAGGCATTCTACGAGCAGTACTTC. It encodes CASSYGQAFYEQYF.

The chain is built from TRBV4-3 and TRBJ1-6, with D possibly TRBD1 on 5 matching bases. Trimming pared 0 bases from V and 8 bases from J, leaving 14 bases between. CDR1 and CDR2 (germline): LGHNA, YSLEER. The CDR3 covers 16 residues. This chain's CDR3 is CASSQDVLRGDSPLHF. Written as DNA, the CDR3 is TGCGCCAGCAGCCAAGATGTATTGAGGGGAGATTCACCCCTCCACTTT.

This clonotype was counted only a few times. This chain links TRBV29-1 with TRBJ2-4; D uncertain. Germline loops: CDR1 SQVTM, CDR2 ANQGSEA. The CDR3 is 10 residues long. V lost 5 bases and J lost 7, with 6 bases in between. CDR3 coding DNA: TGCAGCGTTAGAGAGAACATTCAGTACTTC. Protein: CSVRENIQYF.